This entry describes one T cell receptor beta chain. In this sample, this clonotype turned up many times. The specificity of this receptor is unknown. No per-base quality is available; no much larger clone lies one base away. Hyperthyroidism patients were newly diagnosed, were aged 18 to 65 years, and had a disease duration under 2 months. Patients with other autoimmune diseases, uncontrolled infections, pregnancy or lactation were excluded from the study. Diagnosis was based on clinical symptoms, serum thyroxine, TRAb, thyroid ultrasound and orbital computed tomography. Total RNA was extracted with Trizol reagent and quality-checked on an Agilent 2100 Bioanalyzer. The sample originates from a study of Graves' ophthalmopathy and Graves' hyperthyroidism (dated by TCRdb to 2016 to 2019). About the investigation overall: Hyperthyroidism was defined as stable when no progression to ophthalmopathy occurred within 18 months of follow-up. The study used signatures of the TCR beta repertoire to tell Graves' ophthalmopathy apart from Graves' hyperthyroidism and to predict which patients would progress to ophthalmopathy. In total, 120 to 150 blood samples were TCR-sequenced: approximately 40 ophthalmopathy, some 72 hyperthyroidism and roughly 17 hyperthyroidism-to-ophthalmopathy patients. To explore V-J signatures that separate ophthalmopathy from hyperthyroidism, a discovery set of 95 to 100 patients was enrolled, consisting of 40 to 45 with ophthalmopathy and about 60 with stable hyperthyroidism. An independent validation cohort was composed of approximately 18 hyperthyroidism patients and some 16 patients who later progressed from hyperthyroidism to ophthalmopathy. In 6 or 7 hyperthyroidism patients, T-cell repertoires of thyroid tissue and blood were compared. After sampling, hyperthyroidism patients received methimazole starting at 30 mg daily, and ophthalmopathy patients received high-dose intravenous methylprednisolone.

TCR beta CDR3 regions were amplified from RNA transcripts for repertoire sequencing. The first round of RT-PCR was done with HTBI primers and the Qiagen OneStep RT-PCR kit, and was followed by a second round of multiplex PCR, then size selection and purification. Libraries were sequenced paired-end with 100 bp reads on an Illumina HiSeq2000. The original methods were these. SOAPnuke was used for read processing, and reads with adapters, uncalled bases, a mean Phred below 15, or no exact constant-primer or identifier match were discarded. High-quality paired reads were merged with COPE v1.2.5. Clonotypes were defined as unique nucleotide sequences and were aligned to IMGT TRB V, D and J references using MiTCR v1.1. The analysis was limited to V-J combinations with a frequency above 0.0001, which together covered 99.2% of repertoires. For each V-J combination, a TCR clonal expansion and chaos score was defined as F50 clonal expansion divided by the chaos observed in the TCRdist matrix. Features were reduced by Welch's t-statistics and random forest to approximately 13 V-J combinations, which fed a naive Bayes classifier. Thyroid-blood repertoire similarity was quantified with the Morisita-Horn index. The public reads were quality trimmed at Q25 with fastp and then assembled into clones with MiXCR by TCRdb, keeping productive beta chains. Duplicate CDR3 protein sequences are folded into a single record with the most common DNA and genes. The V and J calls shown here were made by TCRdb, not taken from the authors' results. The sample table records about 550,000 distinct CDR3 sequences; just under 40% of these occur just once. The ten biggest clones cover less than 4.5% of the sample.

Overall study outcomes, separate from this receptor: Ophthalmopathy was separated from stable hyperthyroidism by the 13-signature model with more than 85% sensitivity and 81% to 84% specificity in cross-validation and with 80%/75% in the test set. In validation, the model predicted ophthalmopathy progression with roughly 68% sensitivity and 72.22% specificity; about a dozen predicted patients were CT-confirmed with GO in a median of around 6 months. No statistical method was used to predetermine the sample size, and group allocation was not hidden from the investigators. Most expanded thyroid clonotypes with a frequency above 0.001 also appeared in blood, which suggests that blood repertoires may reflect the immune response in the thyroid.

Material: peripheral blood or thyroid tissue (not recorded which). The clonotype comes from an adult man with Graves' hyperthyroidism.

CDR3 protein: CASSLAQGRDTEAFF. At the DNA level, the sequence is TGTGCCAGCAGCTTAGCGCAGGGGAGAGACACTGAAGCTTTCTTT. The chain is assembled from TRBV7-9 and TRBJ1-1; TRBD1 is possibly the D segment (6 matching bases). Per the germline V gene (reference sequence), SEHNR is the CDR1 and FQNEAQ is the CDR2. The CDR3 goes from the cysteine to the phenylalanine over 15 residues. Solely the CDR3 DNA is kept, with 45 bases framed from the first base. V and J lose 0 bases and 3 bases, and a span of 11 bases separates them.